The 21 T cell receptor beta chains below were found in one sample sequenced in a study of early T cells in non-severe SARS-CoV-2 infection. MiXCR, applied by TCRdb to the 5' RACE reads, yields one record per CDR3 protein. The sample lists 65,000 to 80,000 distinct CDR3 sequences, about 12% occurring once. The sequenced sample consisted of whole blood. These receptors originate from an adult who was a healthcare worker with PCR-confirmed SARS-CoV-2 infection or an uninfected control (not recorded which).

The V call is TRBV9, the J call TRBJ2-7; weak D call: TRBD2 (6 bases). This CDR3 is 14 amino acids long. Germline loops: CDR1 SGDLS, CDR2 YYNGEE. The V and J ends lost 0 bases and 5 bases respectively, with 12 bases between them. The CDR3 nucleotides are TGTGCCAGCAGCGTAGGGAGGGGATTCGACGAGCAGTACTTC. Residues: CASSVGRGFDEQYF.

Ten or more counts support this clonotype. At one of its ends the junction is not consistent with the germline gene, which may arise from a read error. This rearrangement joins TRBV6-6 to TRBJ2-7; 12 nucleotides align to TRBD2. Germline V gene sequence: CDR1 MNHNY, CDR2 SVGAGI (reference sequence). The CDR3 has 15 amino acids. The CDR3 DNA reads as TGCGCCAGCACTAAACTAGCGGGAGGTACCTACGAGCAGTACTTC. As protein: CASTKLAGGTYEQYF.

This clonotype was detected only a few times. The chain uses TRBV10-3 and TRBJ2-1; 7 bases agree with TRBD1. The CDR3 has 12 amino acids. Germline values: CDR1 ENHRY, CDR2 SYGVKD. V lost 3 bases to trimming and J lost 9 bases; unmatched junction nucleotides: 2. The CDR3 sequence is CAISEQGTEQFF. In nucleotides, the CDR3 is TGTGCCATCAGTGAACAGGGGACTGAGCAGTTCTTC.

This clonotype was seen at least ten times. The J gene is TRBJ1-1, the V gene TRBV6-5, with TRBD1 identical over 7 bases. In germline, CDR1 is MNHEY, CDR2 SVGAGI. The V and J ends lost 0 bases and 0 bases, in that order; junction bases with no gene match: 1. This CDR3 comprises 15 residues. In nucleotides, the CDR3 is TGTGCCAGCAGTTACTCCACAGGGGTGAACACTGAAGCTTTCTTT. Translation: CASSYSTGVNTEAFF.

This clonotype was recorded a few times. The chain recombines TRBV2 with TRBJ2-7; D ambiguous. This CDR3 is built from 12 residues. With 7 bases removed from V and 0 bases from J, the gap between germline ends came to 7 bases. CDR1 SNHLY and CDR2 FYNNEI come from the germline V gene. CDR3: CASKLSSYEQYF. The CDR3 bases are TGTGCCAGCAAACTTAGCTCCTACGAGCAGTACTTC.

There are a few counts of this clonotype. V usage is TRBV6-2 or TRBV6-3 and J usage is TRBJ1-2, with 8 bases lining up with TRBD1. Trimming at V came to 2 bases and at J to 3 bases, leaving 8 bases not matched to a gene. The CDR3 is made up of 16 amino acids. Germline CDR1 reads MNHEY; CDR2 reads SVGEGT. The CDR3 here is CASSYGGQEQYYGYTF. The CDR3 DNA is TGTGCCAGCAGTTACGGGGGACAGGAGCAGTACTATGGCTACACCTTC.

Here the CDR3 reads CASSTTGNAGNSPLHF. CDR3 in DNA: TGTGCCAGCAGCACGACAGGGAATGCGGGTAATTCACCCCTCCACTTT. V and J are TRBV11-2 and TRBJ1-6, with TRBD1 matching 7 bases. V dropped 5 bases and J dropped 6; count of bases not matched to a gene: 10. This CDR3 is built from 16 residues. Germline loops: CDR1 SGHAT, CDR2 FQNNGV.

The table lists this clonotype with a few counts. This CDR3 is CASSQVWLAGGPGEQYF. The CDR3 DNA is TGTGCCAGCAGCCAAGTTTGGCTAGCGGGAGGGCCGGGCGAGCAGTACTTC. This chain links TRBV14 with TRBJ2-7; 12 nucleotides match TRBD2. The CDR3 runs 17 residues. The germline V gene has CDR1 SGHDN and CDR2 FVKESK. The junction had 10 bases not matched to a gene; V was cut back by 1 base and J by 6 bases.

This clonotype was picked up a small number of times. This chain connects TRBV29-1 to TRBJ2-1; 12 positions match TRBD1. The CDR3 is made up of 14 amino acids. J gave up 8 bases and V 7 bases, and 9 bases lay outside the gene matches. The V gene's germline CDR1 is SQVTM and CDR2 ANQGSEA. CDR3 protein: CSADGTGGEDEQFF. The CDR3 DNA follows: TGCAGCGCTGATGGGACAGGGGGCGAGGATGAGCAGTTCTTC.

This clonotype showed up just a few times. The chain employs TRBV29-1 and TRBJ1-4; D remains ambiguous. Germline CDR1 SQVTM, CDR2 ANQGSEA. The length of the CDR3 is 13 residues. V was cut by 5 bases and J by 3 bases, with 10 bases left in between. CDR3 sequence: CSVSNTANEKLFF. CDR3 DNA: TGCAGCGTTTCGAACACGGCTAATGAAAAACTGTTTTTT. Looking up the rest from reference TRBV29-1 and TRBJ1-4 gives the full variable domain: SAVISQKPSRDICQRGTSLTIQCQVDSQVTMMFWYRQQPGQSLTLIATANQGSEATYESGFVIDKFPISRPNLTFSTLTVSNMSPEDSSIYLCSVSNTANEKLFFGSGTQLSVL.

This clonotype was recorded at least ten times. The chain has TRBV12-3 or TRBV12-4 and TRBJ1-2; no definite D call. Trimming took 1 base from V and 7 from J, leaving 10 bases between them. The CDR3 consists of 13 residues. The CDR3 DNA reads TGTGCCAGCAGTTTAGGGTTGGAGCTTGGCTACACCTTC. The encoded protein is CASSLGLELGYTF.

The chain joins TRBV5-1 to TRBJ2-1, with D unclear. Between the trimmed V and J ends, which lost 0 bases and 4 bases, there was a span of 11 bases. The germline V gene encodes CDR1 SGHRS and CDR2 YFSETQ. This CDR3 region has 15 residues. The CDR3, as DNA: TGCGCCAGCAGCTTGGCCTCCCCCGTATACAATGAGCAGTTCTTC. Its translation is CASSLASPVYNEQFF.

V and J are TRBV12-3 or TRBV12-4 and TRBJ1-6; D might be TRBD1 (6 bases). V lost 6 bases to trimming and J lost 7 bases, with 16 bases between them. This CDR3 region has 15 residues. DNA of the CDR3: TGTGCCAGCAGCCTTTGGGGACACATGAATTCACCCCTCCACTTT. Translation gives CASSLWGHMNSPLHF.

This clonotype appeared a few times. The chain is built from TRBV25-1 and TRBJ2-7, with D maybe TRBD1 (5 bases). CDR3 length equals 17 residues. The V gene's germline CDR1 is MGHDK and CDR2 SYGVNS. The ends were cut back, 0 bases at V and 3 bases at J, with 18 bases in the middle. The CDR3 reads CASSEYMRQGNVYEQYF. The CDR3 coding sequence is TGTGCCAGCAGTGAATATATGCGCCAGGGTAACGTCTACGAGCAGTACTTC.

The chain links TRBV11-2 to TRBJ1-4; D is ambiguous. The V gene lost 3 bases and the J gene lost 2 bases, with 1 base spanning the gap. Germline values: CDR1 SGHAT, CDR2 FQNNGV. The length of the CDR3 is 12 residues. Written as DNA, the CDR3 is TGTGCCAGCAGCTTTACTAATGAAAAACTGTTTTTT. This encodes CASSFTNEKLFF.

This clonotype occurred many times. The chain is built from TRBV10-3 and TRBJ2-4, with D unclear. The germline V and J ends were trimmed by 7 bases and 0 bases, with 10 bases remaining between them. The CDR3 sequence is 14 residues long. Per the germline V gene, CDR1 is ENHRY and CDR2 is SYGVKD. CDR3 sequence (DNA): TGTGCCATCACCGACGACTCAGCCAAAAACATTCAGTACTTC. It specifies CAITDDSAKNIQYF.

This chain links TRBV6-5 with TRBJ1-5, with D possibly matching TRBD1 (5 bases). This CDR3 contains 15 residues. Germline V lookup: CDR1 MNHEY, CDR2 SVGAGI. V was pared by 0 bases and J by 3 bases, with 9 bases between. As DNA, the CDR3 is TGTGCCAGCAGTTACTCAGGGGCGGTCAATCAGCCCCAGCATTTT. Translated: CASSYSGAVNQPQHF.

V usage is TRBV10-2 and J usage is TRBJ2-7; TRBD2 matches at 11 bases. The CDR3 spans 15 residues. Germline lookup yields CDR1 WSHSY and CDR2 SAAADI. Trimming took 10 bases from V and 0 from J; bases not matched to a gene: 8. In DNA, the CDR3 is TGCGCCACCAGGGGACTAGCGGAATACTCCTACGAGCAGTACTTC. It codes for CATRGLAEYSYEQYF.

V gene TRBV20-1 combines with J gene TRBJ2-2, with 11 bases matching TRBD2. After removal of 0 bases from V and 6 bases from J, the junction contained 3 bases not matched to a gene. The V gene's germline CDR1 is DFQATT and CDR2 SNEGSKA (reference sequence). The CDR3 extends over 15 amino acids. In nucleotides, the CDR3 is TGCAGTGCTAGAGAGCCTAGCGGGAGGTCCGGGGAGCTGTTTTTT. As protein: CSAREPSGRSGELFF.

The chain recombines TRBV7-6 with TRBJ1-3; unclear D gene. Per germline, CDR1 SGHVS and CDR2 FNYEAQ. V was cut by 0 bases and J by 7 bases, with 10 bases left in between. The CDR3 covers 14 residues. This CDR3 is CASSLAEIGNTIYF. CDR3 DNA: TGTGCCAGCAGCTTAGCCGAAATCGGGAACACCATATATTTT.

This clonotype was observed many times. V is TRBV5-8 and J is TRBJ1-2, with no clear D. The CDR3 consists of 16 residues. Germline CDR1 SGHTS, CDR2 YDEGEE. Deletions cut 0 bases from V and 0 bases from J, with 12 bases between. The CDR3, as DNA: TGTGCCAGCAGCTTGGGGACCGCTAACCCTAACTATGGCTACACCTTC. It yields the protein CASSLGTANPNYGYTF.